This T cell receptor beta chain was observed in a study of PD-1 blockade in mismatch repair-deficient tumors. Study-level information: All were previously treated, progressing patients with about twelve mismatch repair-deficient cancer types. General observations from the study: Tumor-resident clones, often absent from pretreatment blood, expanded after pembrolizumab and then contracted.

V was shortened by 1 base and J by 6 bases, with 9 bases between the two germline ends. Germline assignment: CDR1 SGHTA and CDR2 FQGNSA. This CDR3 region has 13 residues. The data were produced by immunoSEQ multiplex PCR, yet TCRdb's version contains in-frame clones alone and is incomplete. The data show about 16,000 clones, more than 65% seen once. A remark on this clone: As yet, its antigen is unknown.

V is TRBV7-2 and J is TRBJ1-2; D unclear. The TCR sequence derives from an adult with mismatch repair-deficient cancer. Sequencing used PBMCs, obtained 4 weeks after starting pembrolizumab. The CDR3 DNA reads TGTGCCAGCAGCTTAGGGGCGGGGAATGGCTACACCTTC. Translated: CASSLGAGNGYTF.